This T cell receptor (beta chain) was identified in a study of cytomegalovirus exposure and HLA in healthy donors. At the level of the study: Clustering assigned 81% of the roughly 370 genotyped donors to the Caucasian-associated ancestry cluster. General observations from the study: Researchers had no immune exposure information except CMV serostatus available. A later analysis linked a missense variant in DCLRE1C to the trimming of TCR beta V and J genes. Highest at DRB1 and lowest at HLA-C, TCR association rates differed among HLA loci in a later analysis.

Use of 60 Vbeta and 13 Jbeta primers characterized the PCR. Sequencing used immunoSEQ multiplex PCR; TCRdb keeps in-frame clones, though not all of them. Here the sample spans fewer than 200,000 clones, approximately 81% being singletons. As to this clone: The antigen remains unidentified.

The material sequenced was PBMCs. The origin of this receptor is a woman in her twenties or thirties in good health and CMV-seronegative.

CDR3 amino acids: CASSQGTGWNQPQHF. DNA of the CDR3: TGTGCCAGCAGCCAAGGTACAGGATGGAATCAGCCCCAGCATTTT. The chain is built from TRBV5-4 and TRBJ1-5, with D possibly being TRBD1 (5 bases). The germline V and J ends were trimmed by 4 bases and 4 bases, with 15 bases remaining between them. This CDR3 has 15 amino acids. Germline V CDR1 and CDR2: SGHNT, YYREEE (reference sequence).